This T cell receptor beta chain was retrieved from a study of blood T cell repertoires in COVID-19. Measured with immunoSEQ multiplex PCR; TCRdb has only the in-frame clones, and not every one. The sample has about 300,000 clones, around 90% seen once. Germline V CDR1 and CDR2: KGHSH, LQKENI. Trimming cost V 2 bases and J 9 bases, with 8 bases left between them. The CDR3 totals 13 residues. V gene TRBV18 combines with J gene TRBJ1-6; D possibly corresponds to TRBD1 (5 bases). The source material was peripheral blood. The sequence came from a man in his late teens or twenties with active or convalescent COVID-19. The CDR3 sequence: CASSPGGTSPLHF. DNA for the CDR3: TGTGCCAGCTCACCAGGGGGGACTTCACCCCTCCACTTT.